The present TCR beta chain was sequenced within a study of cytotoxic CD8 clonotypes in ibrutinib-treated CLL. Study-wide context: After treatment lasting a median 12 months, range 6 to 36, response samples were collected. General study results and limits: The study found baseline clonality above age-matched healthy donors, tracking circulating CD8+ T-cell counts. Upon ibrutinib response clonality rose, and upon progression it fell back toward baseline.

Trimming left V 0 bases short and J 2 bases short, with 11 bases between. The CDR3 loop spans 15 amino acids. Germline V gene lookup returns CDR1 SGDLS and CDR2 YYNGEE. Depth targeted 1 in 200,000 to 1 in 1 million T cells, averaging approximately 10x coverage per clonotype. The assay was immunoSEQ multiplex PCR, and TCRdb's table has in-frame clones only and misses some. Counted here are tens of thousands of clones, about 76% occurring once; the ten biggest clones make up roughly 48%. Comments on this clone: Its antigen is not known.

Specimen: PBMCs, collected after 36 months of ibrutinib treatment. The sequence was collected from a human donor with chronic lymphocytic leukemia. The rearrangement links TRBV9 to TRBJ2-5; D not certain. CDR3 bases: TGTGCCAGCAGCGTAGTCTCCGGGCCACAAGAGACCCAGTACTTC. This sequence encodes CASSVVSGPQETQYF.